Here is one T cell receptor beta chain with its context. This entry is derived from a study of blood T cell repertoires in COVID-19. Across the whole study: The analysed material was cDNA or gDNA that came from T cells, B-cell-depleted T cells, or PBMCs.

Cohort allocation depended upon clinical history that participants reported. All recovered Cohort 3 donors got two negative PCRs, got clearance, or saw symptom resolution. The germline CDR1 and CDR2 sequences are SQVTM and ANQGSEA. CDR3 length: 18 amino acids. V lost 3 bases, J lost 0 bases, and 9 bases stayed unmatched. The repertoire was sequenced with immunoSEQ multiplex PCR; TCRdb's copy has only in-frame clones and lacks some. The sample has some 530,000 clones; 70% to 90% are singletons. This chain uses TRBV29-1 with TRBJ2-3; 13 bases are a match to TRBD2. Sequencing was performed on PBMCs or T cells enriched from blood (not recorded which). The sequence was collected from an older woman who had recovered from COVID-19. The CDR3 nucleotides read TGCAGCGTTGACGCGACTAGCGGGGGGACTCTGAGCACAGATACGCAGTATTTT. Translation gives CSVDATSGGTLSTDTQYF.